The source of this TCR beta chain is a study of shared clonotypes between healthy human individuals. Overall study findings and caveats: When naive CD4 clonotypes were compared across a few donors, about 4.8% were shared.

Original methodology: Owing to the provision of junction-only sequences devoid of quality scores by immunoSEQ, filtering differed. Assay used: immunoSEQ multiplex PCR; TCRdb lists only in-frame clones, some missing. V and J calls plus clone size are reproduced from that table; the DNA served to infer D and trimming. Of millions of clones listed, more than 80% were seen once; the top ten hold under 0.15%. Nashville, Tennessee was home to all donors, who were Caucasian adults. This CDR3 is built from 15 residues. Germline-derived CDR1 and CDR2 are SGHVS and FQNEAQ. The trim removed 5 bases at V and 7 bases at J, leaving 7 bases unmatched. As for this clone: Its antigen remains unknown.

The material sequenced was naive CD4+ T cells sorted from blood. Subset denoted: CD45RA+ positively selected. This clonotype was sampled from a man between 18 and 29 years old in good health. V is TRBV7-8 and J is TRBJ2-1; 11 bases line up with TRBD2. The CDR3 sequence: CASSLGLAGLNEQFF. CDR3 nucleotides: TGTGCCAGCAGCCTTGGACTAGCGGGTCTGAATGAGCAGTTCTTC.